This TCR beta chain came from a study of blood T cell repertoires in COVID-19. Germline CDR1 and CDR2: MGHRA and YSYEKL. Trimming took 1 base from V and 0 from J, leaving 10 bases between them. The CDR3 is 17 residues long. The protocol was immunoSEQ multiplex PCR, while the TCRdb copy is restricted to in-frame clones and leaves out a portion. The sample has roughly 71,000 clones; 75% to 85% are singletons. The TCR sequence derives from a man aged 50-59 years with acute or convalescent COVID-19. Sequenced sample: peripheral blood. The chain has TRBV4-1 and TRBJ2-6, with no clear D. CDR3 DNA: TGCGCCAGCAGCCAAGTATGGGCCTCCTCTGGGGCCAACGTCCTGACTTTC. It codes for CASSQVWASSGANVLTF.